This is a list of T cell receptor beta chains from one sample in a study of T cells after posttransplantation cyclophosphamide. Measured with immunoSEQ multiplex PCR; TCRdb has only the in-frame clones, and not every one. This sample yields a few thousand clones, of which over 70% are seen a single time; roughly 4.2% belongs to the top ten. The sample consisted of PBMCs, taken after allogeneic stem cell transplant with posttransplant cyclophosphamide. These receptors came from a male patient aged 45-60 years who received an allogeneic stem cell transplant from a related donor and was CMV-positive. Part of the T cells may come from the graft donor. The CDR3 runs from the conserved cysteine through the conserved F or W. D genes are given only for firm matches. Clone size is given for some rows only: seen once, a few or many times, or a class if the clone is expanded.

J gene: TRBJ2-5; clone size: .; D gene: .; V gene: TRBV7-2; CDR3 protein: CASSLWRNQETQYF; CDR3 DNA: TGTGCCAGCAGCTTATGGAGGAACCAAGAGACCCAGTACTTC
J gene: TRBJ2-7; clone size: .; D gene: TRBD2; V gene: TRBV19; CDR3 protein: CATTRSGSSYEQYF; CDR3 DNA: TGTGCCACCACCCGTAGCGGGAGCTCCTACGAGCAGTACTTC
J gene: TRBJ2-3; clone size: once; D gene: .; V gene: TRBV5-6; CDR3 protein: CASSLGLRTDTQYF; CDR3 DNA: TGTGCCAGCAGCCTGGGACTTCGCACAGATACGCAGTATTTT
J gene: TRBJ1-2; clone size: .; D gene: TRBD1; V gene: TRBV5-6; CDR3 protein: CASRLLDRNYGYTF; CDR3 DNA: TGTGCCAGCAGGCTTTTGGACAGGAACTATGGCTACACCTTC
J gene: TRBJ1-2; clone size: .; D gene: TRBD1; V gene: TRBV19; CDR3 protein: CASSIDWTGEGYTF; CDR3 DNA: TGTGCCAGTAGTATCGACTGGACAGGGGAGGGCTACACCTTC
J gene: TRBJ1-2; clone size: .; D gene: .; V gene: TRBV7-2; CDR3 protein: CASSLDKYGYTF; CDR3 DNA: TGTGCCAGCAGCTTAGACAAATATGGCTACACCTTC
J gene: TRBJ1-4; clone size: .; D gene: .; V gene: TRBV6-5; CDR3 protein: CASQQSGNEKLFF; CDR3 DNA: TGTGCCAGCCAACAGAGCGGTAATGAAAAACTGTTTTTT
J gene: TRBJ2-5; clone size: .; D gene: .; V gene: TRBV6-5; CDR3 protein: CASSYTSRARGETQYF; CDR3 DNA: TGTGCCAGCAGTTACACCTCCCGGGCTCGGGGAGAGACCCAGTACTTC
J gene: TRBJ1-4; clone size: .; D gene: TRBD1; V gene: TRBV19; CDR3 protein: CASTQAGGTTNEKLFF; CDR3 DNA: TGTGCCAGTACCCAAGCAGGGGGAACAACTAATGAAAAACTGTTTTTT
J gene: TRBJ1-6; clone size: .; D gene: TRBD1; V gene: TRBV30; CDR3 protein: CAWTTGTGGFLNSPLHF; CDR3 DNA: TGTGCCTGGACCACCGGGACAGGGGGATTTTTAAATTCACCCCTCCACTTT